This T cell receptor (beta chain) was found in a study of CD8 T cells in Susac syndrome. The authors carried out high-throughput sequencing of TCR beta. They applied it to CD8+ and CD4+ T cells obtained from blood. The multiple sclerosis control cohort comprised treatment-naive individuals presenting with stable or active relapsing-remitting disease. Purification of the CD8+ and CD4+ T cells relied on negative isolation, and TEMRA cells underwent FACS enrichment. This clonotype was recorded only once. Reverse transcription of roughly 0.5 to 1 ug RNA was carried out with random hexamers. Across 54 Vbeta and 13 Jbeta, TCR beta CDR3 was amplified with immunoSEQ multiplex PCR. MiXCR, run by TCRdb on the immunoSEQ multiplex PCR reads, gives a single entry per CDR3 protein. Here the sample spans 150,000 to 250,000 distinct CDR3 sequences, roughly 96% being singletons. Between the trimmed V and J ends, which lost 0 bases and 3 bases, there was a span of 21 bases. CDR3 length: 17 residues. Per the germline V gene, CDR1 is SQVTM and CDR2 is ANQGSEA.

The sequenced material came from CD4+ T cells from PBMCs. The sequence derives from a human donor with multiple sclerosis. The chain uses TRBV29-1 and TRBJ2-7; weak D call: TRBD1 (6 bases). CDR3 in amino acids: CSVEDRFQQGTLYEQYF. CDR3 sequence (DNA): TGCAGCGTTGAAGATCGGTTTCAACAGGGAACCCTCTACGAGCAGTACTTC.